This entry features one TCR beta chain sequence. This record belongs to a study of identifying expanded T cells in peripheral blood. The V gene's germline CDR1 is SNHLY and CDR2 FYNNEI. Losses at the gene ends were 4 bases for V and 9 bases for J; bases not matched to a gene: 6. The CDR3 covers 14 residues. Sequencing was performed with immunoSEQ multiplex PCR; in TCRdb, only in-frame clones are kept and a portion is missing. The sample has 70,000 or so clones, roughly 88% seen once. The sequenced sample consisted of blood. This clonotype originated in a person aged 18 to 75 in good health. V is TRBV2 and J is TRBJ2-1; 10 bases are shared with TRBD1. CDR3 DNA: TGTGCCAGCAGTGGGACGGGACAGGGGAGTGAGCAGTTCTTC. It encodes CASSGTGQGSEQFF. Full variable domain (rest looked up from reference TRBV2 and TRBJ2-1): EPEVTQTPSHQVTQMGQEVILRCVPISNHLYFYWYRQILGQKVEFLVSFYNNEISEKSEIFDDQFSVERPDGSNFTLKIRSTKLEDSAMYFCASSGTGQGSEQFFGPGTRLTVL.